This entry describes one TCR beta chain. Its target is unknown. Different DNA sequences within this sample yield the same CDR3. The entry originates in a study of cytomegalovirus exposure and HLA in healthy donors. Trimming took 1 base from V and 1 from J, leaving 4 bases between them. Germline V gives CDR1 GTSNPN, CDR2 SVGIG (reference sequence). The CDR3 is made up of 12 amino acids. The PCR had 60 Vbeta and 13 Jbeta primers. Source study methods: There were around 77 million unique TCR beta chains by a later count, and about 12 million of them were shared. The protocol was immunoSEQ multiplex PCR, while the TCRdb copy is restricted to in-frame clones and leaves out a portion. V, J and clone size are those of that table, while D and trimming were read from the DNA. The sample consists of some 140,000 clones, around 79% of them appearing once. Study conclusions and caveats: The study assumed roughly uniform donor sequencing depth for presence/absence analyses. Per a prior analysis, the majority of TCR beta V segments were productive roughly 90% or roughly 30% of the time.

The sequenced sample consisted of PBMCs. The rearrangement joins TRBV30 to TRBJ1-2; D gene unclear. The source is a young man in good health and CMV-seronegative. This CDR3 is CAWSGGNYGYTF. DNA of the CDR3: TGTGCCTGGAGTGGAGGTAACTATGGCTACACCTTC.